The 21 T cell receptor beta chains listed next were all sequenced from one sample in a study of beta chain features in type 1 diabetes. Every bit of the isolated RNA underwent reverse transcription, so sequencing read expressed TCRB transcripts. The table came from immunoSEQ multiplex PCR; TCRdb's copy has only in-frame clones and leaves some out. The sample has some 900,000 clones; roughly 15% are singletons. The sequenced sample consisted of naive CD4+ T cells from blood. The source of these receptors is a woman aged 18-29 years in good health.

This rearrangement joins TRBV6-6 to TRBJ2-5, with D perhaps matching TRBD1 or TRBD2 (5 bases each). Deletions cut 10 bases from V and 3 bases from J, with 15 bases between. CDR3 length: 13 residues. Germline V gives CDR1 MNHNY, CDR2 SVGAGI (reference sequence). CDR3 region: CAISGQDEETQYF. In DNA form, the CDR3 reads TGTGCCATCAGCGGACAAGATGAAGAGACCCAGTACTTC.

This clone was observed a handful of times. V is TRBV19 and J is TRBJ2-2; TRBD2 might be the D (5 bases). The CDR3 runs to 13 residues. Germline CDR1 and CDR2: LNHDA and SQIVND (reference sequence). Trimming left V 7 bases short and J 1 base short, with 7 bases between. This CDR3 reads CASNSENTGELFF. CDR3 DNA sequence: TGTGCCAGTAATAGCGAGAACACCGGGGAGCTGTTTTTT.

The CDR3 coding sequence is TGTGCCAGCAGCTTAATTGGGGACCCGGAGGGCTACGAGCAGTACTTC. This gives the protein CASSLIGDPEGYEQYF. The chain has TRBV7-2 and TRBJ2-7; maybe TRBD2 (6 bases). The V gene lost 2 bases and the J gene lost 3 bases, with 17 bases spanning the gap. CDR1 SGHTA and CDR2 FQGNSA come from the germline V gene. There are 16 residues in the CDR3.

V and J are TRBV29-1 and TRBJ1-2, with 8 bases identical to TRBD1. In germline, CDR1 is SQVTM, CDR2 ANQGSEA. Trimming at V came to 2 bases and at J to 7 bases, leaving 9 bases not matched to a gene. The CDR3 is made up of 14 amino acids. This CDR3 reads CSVEKGQGAIGYTF. The DNA of the CDR3 is TGCAGCGTTGAAAAAGGGCAGGGGGCGATTGGCTACACCTTC.

The chain is built from TRBV5-6 and TRBJ1-4, with D unclear. This CDR3 has 14 amino acids. CDR1 and CDR2 (germline): SGHDT, YYEEEE. V was shortened by 3 bases and J by 9 bases, with 15 bases between the two germline ends. The CDR3 sequence: CASSYSRRAQKLFF. The DNA of the CDR3 is TGTGCCAGCAGCTACTCTCGTCGCGCGCAAAAACTGTTTTTT.

V and J are TRBV25-1 and TRBJ2-7, with D possibly being TRBD1 (7 bases). Germline CDR1 is MGHDK and CDR2 is SYGVNS. The CDR3 loop spans 16 amino acids. V lost 5 bases and J lost 5, with 22 bases in between. CDR3 in amino acids: CASSSGFRRGVHEQYF. The CDR3 DNA is TGTGCCAGCAGTTCAGGCTTCCGCAGGGGGGTCCACGAGCAGTACTTC.

This clone was seen a handful of times. The chain links TRBV11-3 to TRBJ2-1, with 8 bases matching TRBD2. The germline V gene has CDR1 SGHNT and CDR2 YENEEA. The CDR3 runs to 17 residues. With 1 base clipped from V and 6 bases from J, the junction kept 11 bases outside the gene matches. In DNA form, the CDR3 reads TGTGCCAGCAGCTTAGGGTCTGCGAGCGGGAGTACCAATGAGCAGTTCTTC. This encodes CASSLGSASGSTNEQFF. The full variable domain, in which reference TRBV11-3 and TRBJ2-1 provide the parts outside the CDR3, is EAGVVQSPRYKIIEKKQPVAFWCNPISGHNTLYWYLQNLGQGPELLIRYENEEAVDDSQLPKDRFSAERLKGVDSTLKIQPAELGDSAVYLCASSLGSASGSTNEQFFGPGTRLTVL.

The genes are TRBV18 and TRBJ2-5; tentatively, D is TRBD1 (5 bases). The CDR3 length is 13 residues. V was shortened by 5 bases and J by 3 bases, with 10 bases between the two germline ends. Looked up from germline, CDR1 is KGHSH and CDR2 is LQKENI. CDR3 DNA: TGTGCCAGCTCAGTGGCAGGGAAAGAGACCCAGTACTTC. Residues: CASSVAGKETQYF.

This clone appeared a few times. This sequence joins TRBV23-1 and TRBJ2-5; D might be TRBD1 or TRBD2, each matching 5 bases. TRBV23-1 is designated an ORF whose function remains uncertain. The CDR3 totals 17 residues. Trimming pared 3 bases from V and 4 bases from J, leaving 21 bases between. In DNA form, the CDR3 reads TGCGCCAGCAGTCATTATCCCGCCAGGGACCGGGGAGAGACCCAGTACTTC. Translation: CASSHYPARDRGETQYF.

The V gene is TRBV11-2, the J gene TRBJ2-2, with 7 bases aligning to TRBD2. CDR3 length equals 15 residues. The V segment lost 3 bases and the J segment 5 bases; nucleotides outside the gene matches: 6. In germline, CDR1 is SGHAT, CDR2 FQNNGV. The CDR3 DNA sequence: TGTGCCAGCAGCTTTTTGATCGGGGGGACCGGGGAGCTGTTTTTT. This translates into CASSFLIGGTGELFF.

On this clone: This specimen includes other DNA sequences encoding the same CDR3. This chain links TRBV4-3 with TRBJ2-7; possibly TRBD2 for D (5 bases). The V end lost 3 bases, the J end lost 5 bases, and 17 bases lay between the germline ends. Germline V gene data show CDR1 as LGHNA and CDR2 as YSLEER. The CDR3 has 15 residues. CDR3 residues: CASSQDLSPRDEQYF. In DNA form, the CDR3 reads TGCGCCAGCAGCCAGGATCTGTCCCCGAGGGACGAGCAGTACTTC.

This clone has more than one count but fewer than ten. This chain connects TRBV18 to TRBJ2-1; the D is unclear. Germline CDR1 and CDR2: KGHSH and LQKENI. Between the trimmed V and J ends, which lost 2 bases and 9 bases, there was a span of 14 bases. This CDR3 has 14 amino acids. The CDR3 DNA reads as TGTGCCAGCTCACCAGAGACCGGCTTAATTGAGCAGTTCTTC. It specifies CASSPETGLIEQFF.

The V and J genes are TRBV2 and TRBJ2-7; D tentatively reads TRBD1 or TRBD2 (5 bases each). V shed 5 bases and J shed 4 bases, with 21 bases lying between them. This CDR3 has 16 residues. CDR1 and CDR2 from the germline V gene are SNHLY and FYNNEI. CDR3 nucleotides: TGTGCCAGCAGTCTCCCCCTAGGGACCGGTAGATACGAGCAGTACTTC. Translating gives CASSLPLGTGRYEQYF.

This clone appeared a few times. The rearrangement links TRBV29-1 to TRBJ1-5; no clear D gene. Germline assignment: CDR1 SQVTM and CDR2 ANQGSEA. The V end was cut by 0 bases, the J end by 5 bases, with 17 bases between. CDR3 length equals 16 residues. The CDR3 DNA follows: TGCAGCGTTGAAGAATTCCCAGGAGAGGTACATCAGCCCCAGCATTTT. Its translation: CSVEEFPGEVHQPQHF.

The chain couples TRBV11-2 to TRBJ2-1; 8 bases match TRBD2. The CDR3 sequence is 15 residues long. Trimming at V came to 4 bases and at J to 2 bases, leaving 4 bases not matched to a gene. The germline V gene encodes CDR1 SGHAT and CDR2 FQNNGV. The DNA for the CDR3 is TGTGCCAGCAGCTCCGTAGCGGGACCCTACAATGAGCAGTTCTTC. This gives the protein CASSSVAGPYNEQFF.

This clone has just a few counts. This sequence joins TRBV19 and TRBJ2-4; 7 nucleotides match TRBD2. This CDR3 region has 16 residues. Germline CDR1 is LNHDA and CDR2 is SQIVND (reference sequence). V shed 5 bases, J shed 0 bases, and the junction held 7 bases outside the gene matches. In DNA form, the CDR3 reads TGTGCCAGTAGTGAAGGCGGGGGACTAGCCAAAAACATTCAGTACTTC. Amino acids: CASSEGGGLAKNIQYF.

The chain is built from TRBV4-2 and TRBJ1-4; 10 positions match TRBD1. CDR1 is LGHNA and CDR2 is YNFKEQ in the germline V gene. CDR3 length equals 16 residues. V lost 3 bases and J lost 8; bases outside the gene matches: 9. CDR3 sequence (DNA): TGTGCCAGCAGCCACAACCCCCAGGGACAGGGGGAAAAACTGTTTTTT. The encoded protein is CASSHNPQGQGEKLFF.

The chain has TRBV5-6 and TRBJ1-2, with D possibly TRBD1 on 6 matching bases. The CDR3 has 19 amino acids. Germline lookup yields CDR1 SGHDT and CDR2 YYEEEE. With 3 bases removed from V and 7 bases from J, the gap between germline ends came to 31 bases. CDR3 DNA sequence: TGTGCCAGCAGCTGGACAAACAGGGTAATCGAAACGGCTAAAATTGGCTACACCTTC. Its protein is CASSWTNRVIETAKIGYTF.

This chain uses TRBV7-9 with TRBJ2-3; possibly TRBD2 for D (6 bases). CDR3 size: 15 residues. Trimming left V 5 bases short and J 2 bases short, with 14 bases between. Germline CDR1 and CDR2: SEHNR and FQNEAQ (reference sequence). CDR3 sequence: CASSPGTLFTDTQYF. CDR3 nucleotides: TGTGCCAGCAGCCCCGGGACTTTATTCACAGATACGCAGTATTTT.

The chain is built from TRBV6-6 and TRBJ2-7; D is perhaps TRBD1 or TRBD2 (5 bases each). The V end was cut by 2 bases, the J end by 0 bases, with 8 bases between. The V gene's germline CDR1 is MNHNY and CDR2 SVGAGI (reference sequence). The CDR3 contains 14 residues. The chain's CDR3 is CASSYGGTSYEQYF. The CDR3 nucleotides are TGTGCCAGCAGTTACGGTGGGACCTCCTACGAGCAGTACTTC.

The V call is TRBV28, the J call TRBJ2-7; the match to TRBD2 covers 8 bases. V lost 3 bases to trimming and J lost 4 bases; unmatched junction nucleotides: 14. The CDR3 spans 17 residues. Looked up from germline, CDR1 is MDHEN and CDR2 is SYDVKM. CDR3 sequence: CASSFSSASGHIYEQYF. Here the CDR3 DNA reads TGTGCCAGCAGTTTTAGTTCGGCTAGCGGGCACATTTACGAGCAGTACTTC.